This section outlines one T cell receptor (beta chain) sequence together with its context. Its antigen is currently unknown. The sample is drawn from a study of T cell responses to AZD1222 COVID-19 vaccine. Germline CDR1 MNHEY, CDR2 SVGAGI. This CDR3 is built from 11 residues. V was cut by 0 bases and J by 14 bases, with 8 bases left in between. Using immunoSEQ multiplex PCR, the repertoire was profiled, and TCRdb retains in-frame clones only, with some absent. This sample carries 150,000 to 200,000 clones, 90% to 95% of them seen once, and the ten largest clones take roughly 10%. Broader study findings: Repertoires in all cases were sampled only once the peak T cell response had passed. Mostly white British, mostly female donors; authors suggested clonal diversity may be underestimated. Dominant CD4 TCR responses targeted spike regions 160-218 and 743-854.

The sample in question was peripheral blood, obtained on day 0 of AZD1222 vaccination. This clonotype was obtained from an adult in good health. The J gene is TRBJ2-1, the V gene TRBV6-5; D gene ambiguous. The CDR3 here is CASSYSEREFF. DNA for the CDR3: TGTGCCAGCAGTTACTCCGAGCGAGAGTTCTTC.